The entry below describes one T cell receptor beta chain. Its antigen is not identified. With 60 Vbeta and 13 Jbeta primers, the PCR was carried out. Profiling relied on immunoSEQ multiplex PCR, and the TCRdb table lists in-frame clones only, not all of them. This sample's clone table lists 65,000 to 90,000 clones. The CDR3 length is 14 residues. Germline-derived CDR1 and CDR2 are MNHNS and SASEGT. Trimming removed 11 bases from V and 4 bases from J, with 20 bases in between. The data are from a study of cytomegalovirus exposure and HLA in healthy donors. Points from the study as a whole: In a later analysis, CMV-associated beta chains were mostly HLA-associated, it appeared. Some V segments, including TRBV6-2 and TRBV6-3, were excluded as indistinguishable.

V usage is TRBV6-1 and J usage is TRBJ1-1; TRBD1 is a possible D gene (6 bases). Sequenced input: PBMCs. The clonotype was recovered from a female donor in good health and CMV-seropositive. In DNA, the CDR3 is TGTGCCTCCCGGGGACACAGGGTTGTCACTGAAGCTTTCTTT. Translated: CASRGHRVVTEAFF.